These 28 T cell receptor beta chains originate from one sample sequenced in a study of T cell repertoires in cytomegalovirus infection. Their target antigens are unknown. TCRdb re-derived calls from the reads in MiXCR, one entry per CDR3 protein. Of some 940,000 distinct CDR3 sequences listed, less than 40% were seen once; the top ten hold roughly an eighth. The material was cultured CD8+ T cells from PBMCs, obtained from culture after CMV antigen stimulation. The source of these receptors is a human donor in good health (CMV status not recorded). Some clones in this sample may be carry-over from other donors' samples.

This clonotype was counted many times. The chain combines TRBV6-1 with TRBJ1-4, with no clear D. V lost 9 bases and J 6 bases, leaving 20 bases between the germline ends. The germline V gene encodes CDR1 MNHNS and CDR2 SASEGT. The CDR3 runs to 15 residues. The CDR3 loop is CASIGPNYSDEKLFF. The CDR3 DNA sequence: TGTGCCAGTATAGGACCCAACTATTCAGATGAAAAACTGTTTTTT.

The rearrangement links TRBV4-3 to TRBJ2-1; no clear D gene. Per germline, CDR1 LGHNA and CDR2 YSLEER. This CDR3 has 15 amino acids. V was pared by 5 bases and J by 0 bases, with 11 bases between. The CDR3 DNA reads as TGCGCCAGCAGCGCAGGCCCGCCCTCCTACAATGAGCAGTTCTTC. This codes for CASSAGPPSYNEQFF.

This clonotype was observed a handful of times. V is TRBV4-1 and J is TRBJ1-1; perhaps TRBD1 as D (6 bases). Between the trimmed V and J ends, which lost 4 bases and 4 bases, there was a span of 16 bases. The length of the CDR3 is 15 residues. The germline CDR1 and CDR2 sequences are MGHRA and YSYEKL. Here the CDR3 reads CASSRSAGVTTEAFF. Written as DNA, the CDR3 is TGCGCCAGCAGCCGTTCGGCAGGGGTGACCACTGAAGCTTTCTTT.

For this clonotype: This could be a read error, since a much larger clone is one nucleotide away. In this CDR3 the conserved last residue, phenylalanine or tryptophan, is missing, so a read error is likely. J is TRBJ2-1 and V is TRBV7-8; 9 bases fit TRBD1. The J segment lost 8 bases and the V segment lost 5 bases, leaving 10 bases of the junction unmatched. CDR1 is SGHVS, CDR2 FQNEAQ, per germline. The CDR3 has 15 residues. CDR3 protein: CASSLSGTGRDEQFL. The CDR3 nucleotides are TGTGCCAGCAGCCTATCCGGGACAGGGCGGGATGAGCAGTTCCTC.

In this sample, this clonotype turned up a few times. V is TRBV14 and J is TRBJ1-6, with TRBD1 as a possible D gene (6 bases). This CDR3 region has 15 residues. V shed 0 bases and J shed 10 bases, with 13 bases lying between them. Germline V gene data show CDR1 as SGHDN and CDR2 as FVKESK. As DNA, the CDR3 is TGTGCCAGCAGCCAAGATTTGGCAGGGGACTCACCCCTCCACTTT. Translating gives CASSQDLAGDSPLHF. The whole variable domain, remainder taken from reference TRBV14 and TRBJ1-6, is EAGVTQFPSHSVIEKGQTVTLRCDPISGHDNLYWYRRVMGKEIKFLLHFVKESKQDESGMPNNRFLAERTGGTYSTLKVQPAELEDSGVYFCASSQDLAGDSPLHFGNGTRLTVT.

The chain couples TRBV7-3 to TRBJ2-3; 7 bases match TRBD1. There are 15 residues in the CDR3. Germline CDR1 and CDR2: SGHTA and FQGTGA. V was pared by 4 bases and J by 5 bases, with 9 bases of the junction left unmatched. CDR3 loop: CASSSLDRDGDTQYF. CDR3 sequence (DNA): TGTGCCAGCAGCTCACTTGACAGGGATGGAGATACGCAGTATTTT.

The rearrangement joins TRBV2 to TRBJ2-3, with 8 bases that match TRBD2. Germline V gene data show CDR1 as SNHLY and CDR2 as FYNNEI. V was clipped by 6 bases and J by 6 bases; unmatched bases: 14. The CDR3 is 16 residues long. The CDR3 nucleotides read TGTGCCAGCAGGCTCGGGAGGGGTACGATCCGCGATACGCAGTATTTT. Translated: CASRLGRGTIRDTQYF.

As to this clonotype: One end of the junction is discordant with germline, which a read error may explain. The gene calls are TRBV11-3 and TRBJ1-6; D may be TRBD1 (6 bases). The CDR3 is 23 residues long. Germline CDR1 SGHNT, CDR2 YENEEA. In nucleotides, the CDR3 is TGTCCCAGCAGCTTCCGCAGGGGCGTTCGTTACCAATCCTATACGACCTATAATTCACCCCTCCACTTT. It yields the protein CPSSFRRGVRYQSYTTYNSPLHF. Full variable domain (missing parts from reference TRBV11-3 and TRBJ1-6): EAGVVQSPRYKIIEKKQPVAFWCNPISGHNTLYWYLQNLGQGPELLIRYENEEAVDDSQLPKDRFSAERLKGVDSTLKIQPAELGDSAVYLCPSSFRRGVRYQSYTTYNSPLHFGNGTRLTVT.

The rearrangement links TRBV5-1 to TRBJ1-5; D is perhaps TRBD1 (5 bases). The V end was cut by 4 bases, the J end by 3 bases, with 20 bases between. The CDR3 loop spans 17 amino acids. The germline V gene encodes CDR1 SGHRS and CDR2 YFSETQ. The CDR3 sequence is CASSPPGRDLSNQPQHF. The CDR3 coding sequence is TGCGCCAGCAGCCCCCCAGGCCGGGACCTTTCCAATCAGCCCCAGCATTTT. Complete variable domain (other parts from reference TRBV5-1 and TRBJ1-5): KAGVTQTPRYLIKTRGQQVTLSCSPISGHRSVSWYQQTPGQGLQFLFEYFSETQRNKGNFPGRFSGRQFSNSRSEMNVSTLELGDSALYLCASSPPGRDLSNQPQHFGDGTRLSIL.

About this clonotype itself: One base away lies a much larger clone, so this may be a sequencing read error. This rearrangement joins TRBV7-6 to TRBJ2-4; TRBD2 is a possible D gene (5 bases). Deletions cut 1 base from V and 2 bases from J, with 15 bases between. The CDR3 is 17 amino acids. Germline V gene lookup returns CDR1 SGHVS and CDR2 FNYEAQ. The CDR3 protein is CASSLGGLLTPKNIQYF. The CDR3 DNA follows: TGTGCCAGCAGCTTAGGAGGGCTCCTCACCCCCAAAAACATTCAGTACTTC.

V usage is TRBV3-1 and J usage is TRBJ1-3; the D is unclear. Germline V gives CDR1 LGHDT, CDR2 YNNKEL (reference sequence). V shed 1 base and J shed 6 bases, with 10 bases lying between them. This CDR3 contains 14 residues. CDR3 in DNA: TGTGCCAGCAGCCAAGTAGGGCTCGAAAACACCATATATTTT. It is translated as CASSQVGLENTIYF.

The CDR3 DNA reads as TGTGCCAGCTCACCACGAAAAGGGGCCAACGTCCTGACTTTC. Translation: CASSPRKGANVLTF. The chain is built from TRBV18 and TRBJ2-6; D is uncertain. Between the trimmed V and J ends, which lost 1 base and 4 bases, there was a span of 5 bases. Germline-derived CDR1 and CDR2 are KGHSH and LQKENI. The CDR3 loop spans 14 amino acids. The complete variable domain, with remaining parts taken from reference TRBV18 and TRBJ2-6, reads NAGVMQNPRHLVRRRGQEARLRCSPMKGHSHVYWYRQLPEEGLKFMVYLQKENIIDESGMPKERFSAEFPKEGPSILRIQQVVRGDSAAYFCASSPRKGANVLTFGAGSRLTVL.

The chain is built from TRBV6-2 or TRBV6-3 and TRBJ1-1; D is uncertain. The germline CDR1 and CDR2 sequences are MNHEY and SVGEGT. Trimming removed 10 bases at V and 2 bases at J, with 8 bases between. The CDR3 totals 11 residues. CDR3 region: CATERNTEAFF. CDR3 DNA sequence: TGTGCCACCGAACGTAACACTGAAGCTTTCTTT.

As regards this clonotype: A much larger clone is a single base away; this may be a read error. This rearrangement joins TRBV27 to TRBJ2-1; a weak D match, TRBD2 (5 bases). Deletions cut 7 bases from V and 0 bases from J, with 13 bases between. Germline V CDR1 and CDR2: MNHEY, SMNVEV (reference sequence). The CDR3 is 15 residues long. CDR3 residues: CASTPSGSSYNEQFF. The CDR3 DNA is TGTGCCAGCACCCCGTCGGGGAGCTCCTACAATGAGCAGTTCTTC.

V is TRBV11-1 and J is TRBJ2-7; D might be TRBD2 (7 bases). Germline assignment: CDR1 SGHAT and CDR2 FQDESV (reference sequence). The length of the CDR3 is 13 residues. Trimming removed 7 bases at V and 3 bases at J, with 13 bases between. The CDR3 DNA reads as TGTGCCAGCACGCGGCGGGGGCACTACGAGCAGTACTTC. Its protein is CASTRRGHYEQYF.

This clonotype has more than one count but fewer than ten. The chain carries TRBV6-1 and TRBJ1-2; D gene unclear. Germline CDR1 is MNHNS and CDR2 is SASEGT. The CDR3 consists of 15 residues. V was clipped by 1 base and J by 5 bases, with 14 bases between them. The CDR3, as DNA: TGTGCCAGCAGTGAAGGAAGGTACCGTGGTTATGGCTACACCTTC. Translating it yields CASSEGRYRGYGYTF.

The CDR3 sequence is CSARDGFNPGPDTQYF. CDR3 bases: TGCAGTGCTAGAGACGGGTTCAACCCTGGGCCAGATACGCAGTATTTT. The rearrangement joins TRBV20-1 to TRBJ2-3; D is uncertain. With 0 bases removed from V and 4 bases from J, the gap between germline ends came to 17 bases. This CDR3 has 16 residues. Germline V gene sequence: CDR1 DFQATT, CDR2 SNEGSKA (reference sequence).

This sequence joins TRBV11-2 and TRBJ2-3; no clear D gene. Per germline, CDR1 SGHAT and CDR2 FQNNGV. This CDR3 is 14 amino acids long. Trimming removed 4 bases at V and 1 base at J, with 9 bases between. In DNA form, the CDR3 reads TGTGCCAGCAGCTCAAATAGGGGCACAGATACGCAGTATTTT. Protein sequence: CASSSNRGTDTQYF.

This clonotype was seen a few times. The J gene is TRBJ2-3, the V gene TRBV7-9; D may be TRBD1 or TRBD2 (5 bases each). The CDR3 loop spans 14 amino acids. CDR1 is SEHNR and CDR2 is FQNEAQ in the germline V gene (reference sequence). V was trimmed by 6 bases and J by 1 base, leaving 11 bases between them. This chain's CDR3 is CASSELGGTDTQYF. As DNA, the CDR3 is TGTGCCAGCAGTGAACTAGGGGGCACAGATACGCAGTATTTT.

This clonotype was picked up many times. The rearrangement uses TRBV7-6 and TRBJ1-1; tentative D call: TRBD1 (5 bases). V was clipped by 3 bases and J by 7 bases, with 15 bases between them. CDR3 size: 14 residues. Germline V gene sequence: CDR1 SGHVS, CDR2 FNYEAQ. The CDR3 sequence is CASSFRSGGNEAFF. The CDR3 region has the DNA TGTGCCAGCAGCTTCCGTAGCGGGGGAAATGAAGCTTTCTTT.

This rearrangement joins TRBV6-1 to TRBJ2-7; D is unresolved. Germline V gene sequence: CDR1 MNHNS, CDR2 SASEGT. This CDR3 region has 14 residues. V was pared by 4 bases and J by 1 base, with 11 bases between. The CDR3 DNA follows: TGTGCCAGCAGTGTTAAGTTTCCTTCCTACGAGCAGTACTTC. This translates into CASSVKFPSYEQYF.

The CDR3 loop reads CASSSLGGGIEETQYF. Here the CDR3 DNA reads TGTGCCAGCAGCTCGTTGGGTGGGGGAATCGAAGAGACCCAGTACTTC. V and J are TRBV7-2 and TRBJ2-5; either TRBD1 or TRBD2 may supply D (5 bases each). The germline CDR1 and CDR2 sequences are SGHTA and FQGNSA. The CDR3 spans 16 residues. The ends were cut back, 4 bases at V and 3 bases at J, with 18 bases in the middle.

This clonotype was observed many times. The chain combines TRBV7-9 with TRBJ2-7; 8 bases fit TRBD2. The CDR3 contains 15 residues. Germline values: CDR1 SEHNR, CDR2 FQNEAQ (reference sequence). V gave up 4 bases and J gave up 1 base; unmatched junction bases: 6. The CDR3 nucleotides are TGTGCCAGCAGCTCGCAAGGACTAGCATCCTACGAGCAGTACGTC. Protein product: CASSSQGLASYEQYV.

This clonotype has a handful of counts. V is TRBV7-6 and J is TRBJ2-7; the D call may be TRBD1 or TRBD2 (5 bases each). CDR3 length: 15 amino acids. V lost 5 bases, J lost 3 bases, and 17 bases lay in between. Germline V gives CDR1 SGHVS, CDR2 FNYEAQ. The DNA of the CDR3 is TGTGCCAGCAGCCCCAAAGACGAGGGGAACTACGAGCAGTACTTC. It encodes CASSPKDEGNYEQYF.

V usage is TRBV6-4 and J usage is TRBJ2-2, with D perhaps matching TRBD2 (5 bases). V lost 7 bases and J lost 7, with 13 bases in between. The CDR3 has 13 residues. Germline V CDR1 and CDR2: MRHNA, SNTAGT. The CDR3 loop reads CASKEEAYGELFF. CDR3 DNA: TGTGCCAGCAAAGAGGAGGCGTACGGGGAGCTGTTTTTT.

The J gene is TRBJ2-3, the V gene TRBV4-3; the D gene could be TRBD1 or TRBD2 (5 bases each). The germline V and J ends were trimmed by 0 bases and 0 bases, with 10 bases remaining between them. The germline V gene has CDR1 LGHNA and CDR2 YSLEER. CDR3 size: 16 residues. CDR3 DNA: TGCGCCAGCAGCCAAGAGTGGGGGACCAGCACAGATACGCAGTATTTT. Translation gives CASSQEWGTSTDTQYF.

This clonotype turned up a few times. The CDR3 DNA sequence: TGTGCCAGCAGCCCCGGACGGGGCTACGAGCAGTACGTC. This codes for CASSPGRGYEQYV. V and J are TRBV7-8 and TRBJ2-7, with D perhaps TRBD2 (5 bases). V was shortened by 5 bases and J by 3 bases, with 11 bases between the two germline ends. The CDR3 is 13 residues long. The V gene's germline CDR1 is SGHVS and CDR2 FQNEAQ.

This CDR3 reads CASTPLWGQGARLTGELFF. Written as DNA, the CDR3 is TGTGCCAGCACTCCCCTCTGGGGACAGGGGGCACGTCTCACCGGGGAGCTGTTTTTT. This chain uses TRBV12-3 or TRBV12-4 with TRBJ2-2, with 12 bases aligning to TRBD1. The CDR3 has 19 residues. V was clipped by 7 bases and J by 4 bases; unmatched bases: 16.